This TCR beta chain is from a study of regulatory T cells in long-lasting Graves disease. As for time point: persistent/refractory GD, antithyroid drugs over 5 years with positive TRAb. PBMCs were the source of the RNA used for TCR sequencing. This CDR3 comprises 15 residues. The germline V gene encodes CDR1 SNHLY and CDR2 FYNNEI. V lost 5 bases to trimming and J lost 0 bases, with 14 bases between them. This clonotype was found many times. Both iRepertoire HTBI primers and Arm-PCR of CDR3 regions were used to build the TCR beta libraries. MiXCR was run by TCRdb on the multiplex PCR reads, yielding one entry per CDR3 protein. The sample includes 350,000 to 500,000 distinct CDR3 sequences, 21% of them seen just once.

Sequenced here: peripheral blood mononuclear cells (PBMCs), sampled when the disease was refractory, from a patient treated with antithyroid drugs. The sequence was obtained from a female donor with Graves disease. The V gene is TRBV2, the J gene TRBJ2-7; tentative D call: TRBD2 (5 bases). The CDR3 loop is CASSQTPGSSYEQYF. In DNA, the CDR3 is TGTGCCAGCAGTCAAACTCCGGGGAGCTCCTACGAGCAGTACTTC.